This paragraph reports one TCR beta chain. Its antigen is still unknown. The sample comes from a study of regulatory T cells in long-lasting Graves disease. The germline CDR1 and CDR2 sequences are LNHDA and SQIVND (reference sequence). Trimming cost V 8 bases and J 0 bases; bases outside gene matches: 6. The CDR3 has 15 amino acids. For TCR beta, libraries came from iRepertoire HTBI primers and Arm-PCR of CDR3 regions. In the source study's methods: Analysis of the samples identified over 60 TRBV and 14 TRBJ segments. TCRdb called the multiplex PCR reads again in MiXCR, with one record for every CDR3 protein. None of the V and J calls come from the authors' own analysis; TCRdb made them. In the table there are around 470,000 distinct CDR3 sequences, less than 15% of which are singletons. Time point reported: newly diagnosed GD, antithyroid drugs for less than 3 months. PBMCs were the source of the RNA used for TCR sequencing. Patients came from an endocrinology department in Xi'an, China.

Overall study findings and caveats: Persistent Graves' patients showed reduced TCR diversity versus newly diagnosed patients.

These data are also associated with another study on T cells in Graves' hyperthyroidism and ophthalmopathy. That publication notes: HTBI primers were used for first-round RT-PCR of the TCR CDR3.

J is TRBJ2-1 and V is TRBV19; 8 bases are a match to TRBD2. The sequencing here drew on peripheral blood mononuclear cells (PBMCs), taken at new diagnosis, from a patient treated with antithyroid drugs. The sequence was collected from a woman aged 45-65 years with Graves disease. DNA for the CDR3: TGTGCCAGTCAAGCGGGAGAATTCTCCTACAATGAGCAGTTCTTC. Translation gives CASQAGEFSYNEQFF.